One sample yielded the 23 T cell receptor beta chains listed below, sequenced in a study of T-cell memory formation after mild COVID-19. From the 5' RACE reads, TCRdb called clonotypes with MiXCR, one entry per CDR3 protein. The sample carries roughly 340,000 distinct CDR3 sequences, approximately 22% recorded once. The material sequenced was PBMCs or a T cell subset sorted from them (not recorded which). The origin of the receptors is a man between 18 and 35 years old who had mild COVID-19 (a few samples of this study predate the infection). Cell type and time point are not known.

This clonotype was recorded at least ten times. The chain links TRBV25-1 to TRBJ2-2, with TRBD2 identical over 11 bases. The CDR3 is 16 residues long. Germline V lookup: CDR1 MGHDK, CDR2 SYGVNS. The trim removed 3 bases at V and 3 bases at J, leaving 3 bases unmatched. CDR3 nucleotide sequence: TGTGCCAGCAGTGACGGACTAGCGGGCCACACCGGGGAGCTGTTTTTT. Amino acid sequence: CASSDGLAGHTGELFF.

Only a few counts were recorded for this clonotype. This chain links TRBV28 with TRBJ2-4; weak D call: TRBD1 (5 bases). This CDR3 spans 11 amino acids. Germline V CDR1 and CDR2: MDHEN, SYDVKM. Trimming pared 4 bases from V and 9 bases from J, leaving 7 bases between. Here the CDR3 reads CASSSRAIQYF. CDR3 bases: TGTGCCAGCAGTTCCAGGGCCATTCAGTACTTC.

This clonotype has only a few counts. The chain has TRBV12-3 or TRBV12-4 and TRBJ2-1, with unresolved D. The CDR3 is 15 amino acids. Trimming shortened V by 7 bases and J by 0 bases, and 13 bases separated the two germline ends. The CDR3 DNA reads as TGTGCCAGCAAGCCTGGAGTCGGCTCCTACAATGAGCAGTTCTTC. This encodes CASKPGVGSYNEQFF.

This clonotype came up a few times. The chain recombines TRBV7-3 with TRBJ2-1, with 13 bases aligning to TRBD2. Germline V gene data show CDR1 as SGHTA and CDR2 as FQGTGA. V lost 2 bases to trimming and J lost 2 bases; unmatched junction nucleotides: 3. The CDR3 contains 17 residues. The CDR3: CASSLRGTSGTYNEQFF. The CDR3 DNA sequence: TGTGCCAGCAGCTTACGTGGGACTAGCGGGACCTACAATGAGCAGTTCTTC.

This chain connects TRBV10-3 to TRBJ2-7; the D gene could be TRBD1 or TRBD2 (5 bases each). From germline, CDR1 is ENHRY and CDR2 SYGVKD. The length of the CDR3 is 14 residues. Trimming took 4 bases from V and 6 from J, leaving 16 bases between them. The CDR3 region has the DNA TGTGCCATCAGTGGGGGGACGGGGCAGACCGAGCAGTACTTC. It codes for CAISGGTGQTEQYF.

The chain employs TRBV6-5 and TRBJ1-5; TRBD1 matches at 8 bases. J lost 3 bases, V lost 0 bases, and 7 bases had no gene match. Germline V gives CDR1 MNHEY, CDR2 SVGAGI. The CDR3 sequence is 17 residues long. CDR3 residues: CASSYSNRDRINQPQHF. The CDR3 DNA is TGTGCCAGCAGTTACTCGAACCGGGACAGGATCAATCAGCCCCAGCATTTT.

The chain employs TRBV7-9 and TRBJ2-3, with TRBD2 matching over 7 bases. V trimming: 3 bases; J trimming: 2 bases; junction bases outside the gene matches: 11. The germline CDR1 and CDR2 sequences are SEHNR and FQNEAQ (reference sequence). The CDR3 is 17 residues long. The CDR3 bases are TGTGCCAGCAGCTTGAGCTCGAGCGGGACCTTCACAGATACGCAGTATTTT. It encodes CASSLSSSGTFTDTQYF.

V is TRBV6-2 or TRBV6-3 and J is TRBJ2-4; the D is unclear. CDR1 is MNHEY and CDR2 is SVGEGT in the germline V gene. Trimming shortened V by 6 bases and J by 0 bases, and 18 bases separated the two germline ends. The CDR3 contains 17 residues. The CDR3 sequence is CASSSGRRSLAKNIQYF. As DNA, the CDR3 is TGTGCCAGCAGCTCCGGAAGGCGGTCGCTAGCCAAAAACATTCAGTACTTC.

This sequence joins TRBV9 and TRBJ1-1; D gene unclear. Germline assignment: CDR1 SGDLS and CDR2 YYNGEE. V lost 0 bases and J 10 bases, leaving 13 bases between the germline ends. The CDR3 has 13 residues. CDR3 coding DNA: TGTGCCAGCAGCGTAGATGGGGTAACGGGAGCTTTCTTT. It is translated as CASSVDGVTGAFF.

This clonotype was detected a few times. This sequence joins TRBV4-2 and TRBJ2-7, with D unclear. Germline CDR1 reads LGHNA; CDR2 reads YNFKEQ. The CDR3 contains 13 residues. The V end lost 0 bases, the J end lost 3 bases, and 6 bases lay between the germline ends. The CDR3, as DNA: TGTGCCAGCAGCCAAGAACCGGACTACGAGCAGTACGTC. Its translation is CASSQEPDYEQYV.

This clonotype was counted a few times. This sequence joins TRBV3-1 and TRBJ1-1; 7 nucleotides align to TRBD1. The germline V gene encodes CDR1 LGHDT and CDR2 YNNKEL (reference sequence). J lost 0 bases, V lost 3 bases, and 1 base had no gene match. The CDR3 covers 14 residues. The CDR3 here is CASSQGQMNTEAFF. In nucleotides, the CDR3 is TGTGCCAGCAGCCAGGGACAGATGAACACTGAAGCTTTCTTT.

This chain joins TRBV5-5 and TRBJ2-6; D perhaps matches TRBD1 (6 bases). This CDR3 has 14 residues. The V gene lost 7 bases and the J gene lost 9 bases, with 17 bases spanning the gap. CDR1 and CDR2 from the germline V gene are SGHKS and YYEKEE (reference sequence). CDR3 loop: CASESTGSRNVLTF. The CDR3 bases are TGTGCCAGCGAGAGCACAGGGTCACGCAACGTCCTGACTTTC.

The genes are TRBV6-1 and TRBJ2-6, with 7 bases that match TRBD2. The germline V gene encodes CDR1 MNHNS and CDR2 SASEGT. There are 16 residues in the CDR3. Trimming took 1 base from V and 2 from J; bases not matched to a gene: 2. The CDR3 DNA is TGTGCCAGCAGTGAAGTGGGGGGGACTGGGGCCAACGTCCTGACTTTC. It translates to CASSEVGGTGANVLTF.

The CDR3 bases are TGTGCCAGCAGGCAGAGATTCATGGAGACCCAGTACTTC. Translating gives CASRQRFMETQYF. The gene calls are TRBV2 and TRBJ2-5; D is ambiguous. V was trimmed by 6 bases and J by 5 bases, leaving 13 bases between them. CDR3 length: 13 residues. CDR1 and CDR2 from the germline V gene are SNHLY and FYNNEI. The full variable domain, its missing parts supplied by reference TRBV2 and TRBJ2-5, is EPEVTQTPSHQVTQMGQEVILRCVPISNHLYFYWYRQILGQKVEFLVSFYNNEISEKSEIFDDQFSVERPDGSNFTLKIRSTKLEDSAMYFCASRQRFMETQYFGPGTRLLVL.

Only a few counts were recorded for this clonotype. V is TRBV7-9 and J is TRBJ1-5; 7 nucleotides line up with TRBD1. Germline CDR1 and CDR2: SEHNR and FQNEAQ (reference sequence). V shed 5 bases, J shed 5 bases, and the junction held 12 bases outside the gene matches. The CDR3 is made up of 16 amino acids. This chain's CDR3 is CASSGRTGAPHQPQHF. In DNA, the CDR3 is TGTGCCAGCAGCGGCCGCACAGGGGCTCCCCATCAGCCCCAGCATTTT.

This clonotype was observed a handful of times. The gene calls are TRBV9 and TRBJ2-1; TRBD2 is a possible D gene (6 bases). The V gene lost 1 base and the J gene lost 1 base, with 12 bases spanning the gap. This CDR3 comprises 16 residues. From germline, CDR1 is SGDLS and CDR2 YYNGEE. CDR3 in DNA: TGTGCCAGCAGCGTAACGGGGGATAGGTCCTACAATGAGCAGTTCTTC. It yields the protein CASSVTGDRSYNEQFF.

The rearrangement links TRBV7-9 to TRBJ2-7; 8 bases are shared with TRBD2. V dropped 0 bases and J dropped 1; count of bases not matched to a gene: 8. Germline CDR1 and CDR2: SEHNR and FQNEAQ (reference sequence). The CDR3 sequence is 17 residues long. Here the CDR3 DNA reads TGTGCCAGCAGCTTAGCGTCGGGAGCGGGGGCGTCCTACGAGCAGTACTTC. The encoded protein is CASSLASGAGASYEQYF.

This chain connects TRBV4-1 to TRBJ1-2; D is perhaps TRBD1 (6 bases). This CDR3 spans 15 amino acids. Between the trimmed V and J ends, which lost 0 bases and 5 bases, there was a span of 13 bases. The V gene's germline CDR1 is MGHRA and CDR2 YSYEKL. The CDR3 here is CASSQDGRGAYGYTF. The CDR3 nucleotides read TGCGCCAGCAGCCAAGACGGTAGGGGGGCGTATGGCTACACCTTC.

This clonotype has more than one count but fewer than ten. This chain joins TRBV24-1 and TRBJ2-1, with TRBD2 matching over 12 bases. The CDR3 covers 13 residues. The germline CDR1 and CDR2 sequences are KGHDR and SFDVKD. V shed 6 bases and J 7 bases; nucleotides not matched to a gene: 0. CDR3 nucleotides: TGTGCCACCAGTCTAGCGGGGGGGAATGAGCAGTTCTTC. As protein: CATSLAGGNEQFF.

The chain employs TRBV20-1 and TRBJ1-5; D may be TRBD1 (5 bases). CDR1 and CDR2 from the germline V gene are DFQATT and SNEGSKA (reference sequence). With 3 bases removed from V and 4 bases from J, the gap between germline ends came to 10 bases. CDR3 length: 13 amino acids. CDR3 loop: CSARGDRNQPQHF. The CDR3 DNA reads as TGCAGTGCTAGGGGTGACAGAAATCAGCCCCAGCATTTT.

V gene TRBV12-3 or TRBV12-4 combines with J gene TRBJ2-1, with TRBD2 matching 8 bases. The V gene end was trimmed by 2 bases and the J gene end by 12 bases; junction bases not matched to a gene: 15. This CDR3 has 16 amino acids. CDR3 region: CASSLPSGGGSRAQFF. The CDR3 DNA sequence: TGTGCCAGCAGTTTACCGTCGGGGGGGGGTAGCCGGGCGCAGTTCTTC.

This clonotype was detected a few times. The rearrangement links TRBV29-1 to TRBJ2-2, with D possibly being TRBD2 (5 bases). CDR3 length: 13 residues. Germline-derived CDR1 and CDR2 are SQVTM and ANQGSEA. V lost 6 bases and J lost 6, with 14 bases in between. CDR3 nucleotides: TGCAGCGTGCGGGCCCAGTACCCCGGGGAGCTGTTTTTT. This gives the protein CSVRAQYPGELFF.

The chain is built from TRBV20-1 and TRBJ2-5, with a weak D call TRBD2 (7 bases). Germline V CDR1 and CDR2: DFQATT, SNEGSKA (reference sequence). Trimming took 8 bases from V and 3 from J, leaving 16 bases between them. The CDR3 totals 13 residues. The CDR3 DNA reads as TGCAGTCCAGCAAGGGGGAGGGAAGAGACCCAGTACTTC. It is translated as CSPARGREETQYF.